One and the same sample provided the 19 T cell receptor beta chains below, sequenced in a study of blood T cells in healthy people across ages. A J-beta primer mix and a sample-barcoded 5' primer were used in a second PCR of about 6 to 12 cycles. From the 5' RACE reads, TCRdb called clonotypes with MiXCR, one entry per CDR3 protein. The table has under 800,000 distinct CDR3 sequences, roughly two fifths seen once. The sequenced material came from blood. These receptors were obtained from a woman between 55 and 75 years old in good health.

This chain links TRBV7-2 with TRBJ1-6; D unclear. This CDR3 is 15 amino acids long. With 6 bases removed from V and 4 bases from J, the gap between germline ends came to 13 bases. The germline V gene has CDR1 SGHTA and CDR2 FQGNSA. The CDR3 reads CASSPDRGYNSPLHF. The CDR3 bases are TGTGCCAGCAGTCCTGACCGGGGATATAATTCACCCCTCCACTTT.

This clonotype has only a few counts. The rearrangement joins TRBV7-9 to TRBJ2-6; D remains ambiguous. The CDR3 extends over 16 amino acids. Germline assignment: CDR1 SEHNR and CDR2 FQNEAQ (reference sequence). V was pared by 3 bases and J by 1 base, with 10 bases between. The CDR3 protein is CASSFAPRSGANVLTF. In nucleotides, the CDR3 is TGTGCCAGCAGCTTTGCGCCGAGATCTGGGGCCAACGTCCTGACTTTC.

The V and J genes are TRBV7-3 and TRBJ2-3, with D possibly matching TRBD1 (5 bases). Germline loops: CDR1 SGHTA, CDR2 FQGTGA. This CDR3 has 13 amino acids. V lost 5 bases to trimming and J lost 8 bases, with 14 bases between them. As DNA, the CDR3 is TGTGCCAGCAGCCCGGCAGTCGACAGTACGCAGTATTTT. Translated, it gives CASSPAVDSTQYF.

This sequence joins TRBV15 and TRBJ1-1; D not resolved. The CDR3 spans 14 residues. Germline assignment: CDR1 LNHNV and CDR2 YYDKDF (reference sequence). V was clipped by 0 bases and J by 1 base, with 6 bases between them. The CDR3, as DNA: TGTGCCACCAGCAGAGATCTCGGGAACACTGAAGCTTTCTTT. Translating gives CATSRDLGNTEAFF.

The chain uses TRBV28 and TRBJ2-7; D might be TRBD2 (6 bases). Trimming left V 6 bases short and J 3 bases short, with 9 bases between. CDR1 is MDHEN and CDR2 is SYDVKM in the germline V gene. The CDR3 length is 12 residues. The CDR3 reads CASRGDCYEQYF. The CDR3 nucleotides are TGTGCCAGCAGGGGGGACTGCTACGAGCAGTACTTC.

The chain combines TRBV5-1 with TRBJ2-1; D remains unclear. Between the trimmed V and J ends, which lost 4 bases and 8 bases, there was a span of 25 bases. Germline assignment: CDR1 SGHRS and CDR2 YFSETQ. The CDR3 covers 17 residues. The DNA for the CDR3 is TGCGCCAGCAGCCAAAACTCCGCCACCGCCCGGGCCGATGAGCAGTTCTTC. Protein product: CASSQNSATARADEQFF. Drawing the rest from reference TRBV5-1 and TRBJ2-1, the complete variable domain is KAGVTQTPRYLIKTRGQQVTLSCSPISGHRSVSWYQQTPGQGLQFLFEYFSETQRNKGNFPGRFSGRQFSNSRSEMNVSTLELGDSALYLCASSQNSATARADEQFFGPGTRLTVL.

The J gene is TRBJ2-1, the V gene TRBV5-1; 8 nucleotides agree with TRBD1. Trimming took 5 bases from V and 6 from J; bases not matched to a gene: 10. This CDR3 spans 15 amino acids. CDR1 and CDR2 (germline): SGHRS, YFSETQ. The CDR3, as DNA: TGCGCCAGCAGTCTAAGACAGGGGCTTGGCAATGAGCAGTTCTTC. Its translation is CASSLRQGLGNEQFF. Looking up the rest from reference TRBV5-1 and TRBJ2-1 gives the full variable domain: KAGVTQTPRYLIKTRGQQVTLSCSPISGHRSVSWYQQTPGQGLQFLFEYFSETQRNKGNFPGRFSGRQFSNSRSEMNVSTLELGDSALYLCASSLRQGLGNEQFFGPGTRLTVL.

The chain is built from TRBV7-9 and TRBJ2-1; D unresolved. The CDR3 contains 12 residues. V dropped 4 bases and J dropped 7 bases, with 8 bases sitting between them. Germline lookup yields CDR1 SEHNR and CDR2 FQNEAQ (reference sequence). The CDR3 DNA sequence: TGTGCCAGCAGCTACAACCGGAATGAGCAGTTCTTC. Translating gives CASSYNRNEQFF.

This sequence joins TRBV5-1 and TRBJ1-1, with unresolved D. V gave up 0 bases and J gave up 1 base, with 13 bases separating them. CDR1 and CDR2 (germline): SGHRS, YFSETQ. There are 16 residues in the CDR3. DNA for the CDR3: TGCGCCAGCAGCTTGGGGGCCACAATAGGGAACACTGAAGCTTTCTTT. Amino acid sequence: CASSLGATIGNTEAFF.

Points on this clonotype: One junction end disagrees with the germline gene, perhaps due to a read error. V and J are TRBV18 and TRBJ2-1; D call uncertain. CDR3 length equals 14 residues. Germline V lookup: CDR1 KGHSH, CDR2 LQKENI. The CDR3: CASSPGVLNNEQLF. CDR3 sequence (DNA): TGTGCCAGCTCACCAGGTGTTCTCAACAATGAGCAGTTATTC.

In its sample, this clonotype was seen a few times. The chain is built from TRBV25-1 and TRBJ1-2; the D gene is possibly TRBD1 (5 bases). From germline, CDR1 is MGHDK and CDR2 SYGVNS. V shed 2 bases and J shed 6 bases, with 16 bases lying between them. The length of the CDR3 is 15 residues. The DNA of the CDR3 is TGTGCCAGCAGTGAAGTGGGAGGGGCTACTAATGGCTACACCTTC. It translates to CASSEVGGATNGYTF.

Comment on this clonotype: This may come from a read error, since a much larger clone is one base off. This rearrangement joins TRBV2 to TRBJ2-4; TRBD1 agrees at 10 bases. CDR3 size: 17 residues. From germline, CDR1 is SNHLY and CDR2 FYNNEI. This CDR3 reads CVSRDRGKMRAKNIQYF. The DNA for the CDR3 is TGTGTCAGCCGGGACAGGGGAAAGATGAGAGCCAAAAACATTCAGTACTTC. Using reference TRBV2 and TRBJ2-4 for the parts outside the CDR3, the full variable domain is EPEVTQTPSHQVTQMGQEVILRCVPISNHLYFYWYRQILGQKVEFLVSFYNNEISEKSEIFDDQFSVERPDGSNFTLKIRSTKLEDSAMYFCVSRDRGKMRAKNIQYFGAGTRLSVL.

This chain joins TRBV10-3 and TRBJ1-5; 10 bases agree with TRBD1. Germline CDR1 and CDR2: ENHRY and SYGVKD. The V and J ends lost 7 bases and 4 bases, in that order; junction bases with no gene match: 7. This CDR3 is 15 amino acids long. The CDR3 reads CAITPGTGENQPQHF. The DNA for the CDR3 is TGTGCCATCACTCCCGGGACAGGGGAAAATCAGCCCCAGCATTTT.

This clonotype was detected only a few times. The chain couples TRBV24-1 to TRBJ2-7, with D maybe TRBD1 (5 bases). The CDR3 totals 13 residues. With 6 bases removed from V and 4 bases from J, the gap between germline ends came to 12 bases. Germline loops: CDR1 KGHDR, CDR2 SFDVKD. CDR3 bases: TGTGCCACCAGTCCAGGGAACGAGTACGAGCAGTACTTC. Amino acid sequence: CATSPGNEYEQYF.

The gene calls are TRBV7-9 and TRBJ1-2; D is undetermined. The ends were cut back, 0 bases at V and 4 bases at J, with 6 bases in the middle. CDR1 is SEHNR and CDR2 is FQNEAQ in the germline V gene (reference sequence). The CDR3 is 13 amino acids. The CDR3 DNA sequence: TGTGCCAGCAGCTTAGCCGTTGGCTATGGCTACACCTTC. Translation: CASSLAVGYGYTF.

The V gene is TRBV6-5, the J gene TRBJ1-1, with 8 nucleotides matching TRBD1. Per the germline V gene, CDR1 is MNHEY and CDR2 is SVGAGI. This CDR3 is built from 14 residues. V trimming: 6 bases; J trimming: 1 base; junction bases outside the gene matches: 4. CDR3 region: CASRGGQGNTEAFF. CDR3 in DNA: TGTGCCAGCAGGGGTGGACAGGGGAACACTGAAGCTTTCTTT.

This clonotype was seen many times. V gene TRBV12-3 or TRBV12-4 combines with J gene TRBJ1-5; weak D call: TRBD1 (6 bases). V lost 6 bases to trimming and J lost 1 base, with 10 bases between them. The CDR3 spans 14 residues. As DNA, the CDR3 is TGTGCCAGCAGCAGTACAGGGAGCAATCAGCCCCAGCATTTT. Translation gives CASSSTGSNQPQHF.

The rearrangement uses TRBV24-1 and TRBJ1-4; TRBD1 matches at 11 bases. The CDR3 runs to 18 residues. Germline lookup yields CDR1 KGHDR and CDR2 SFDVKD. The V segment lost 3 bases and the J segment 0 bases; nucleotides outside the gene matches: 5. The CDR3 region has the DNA TGTGCCACCAGTGATGGGACAGGGGGAGCTGCAACTAATGAAAAACTGTTTTTT. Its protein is CATSDGTGGAATNEKLFF.

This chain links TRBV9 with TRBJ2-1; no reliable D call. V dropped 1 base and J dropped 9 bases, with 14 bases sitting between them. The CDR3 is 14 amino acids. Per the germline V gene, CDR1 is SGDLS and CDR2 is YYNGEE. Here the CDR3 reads CASSVSTVRPEQFF. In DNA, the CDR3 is TGTGCCAGCAGCGTATCCACAGTCCGGCCTGAGCAGTTCTTC. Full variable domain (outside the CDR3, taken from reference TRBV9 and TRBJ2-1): DSGVTQTPKHLITATGQRVTLRCSPRSGDLSVYWYQQSLDQGLQFLIQYYNGEERAKGNILERFSAQQFPDLHSELNLSSLELGDSALYFCASSVSTVRPEQFFGPGTRLTVL.